This TCR beta chain emerged from a study of shared clonotypes between healthy human individuals. Germline CDR1 reads MDHEN; CDR2 reads SYDVKM. This CDR3 is 15 amino acids long. V was trimmed by 3 bases and J by 3 bases, leaving 14 bases between them. Generated by immunoSEQ multiplex PCR, the TCRdb table keeps only in-frame clones and is missing some. The top ten clones hold over 0.12% of a sample with approximately 2.5 million clones, more than 80% of them seen once. The specimen was naive CD4+ T cells sorted from blood. Noted subset: CD45RA+ positively selected. V and J are TRBV28 and TRBJ1-1; TRBD1 might be the D (6 bases). The sequence was collected from a man between 18 and 29 years old in good health. CDR3 residues: CASSFSGGWDTEAFF. The CDR3 nucleotides are TGTGCCAGCAGTTTTTCGGGGGGCTGGGACACTGAAGCTTTCTTT.